Included here is one TCR beta chain sequence, with context. The data are from a study of blood T cell repertoires in COVID-19. At the level of the study: Sites across the United States, Italy and Spain contributed samples from acute and convalescent COVID-19. PBMCs, B-cell-depleted T cells, or T cells were the source of the cDNA or gDNA that made up the material.

The repertoire was sequenced with immunoSEQ multiplex PCR; TCRdb's copy has only in-frame clones and lacks some. The data contain over 200,000 clones, around 90% of them seen just once; the ten biggest clones take up about 14%. Germline values: CDR1 LGHDT, CDR2 YNNKEL (reference sequence). This CDR3 has 13 residues. V was trimmed by 2 bases and J by 4 bases, leaving 8 bases between them. Participants' reported clinical history set cohort assignment. This chain connects TRBV3-1 (or the pseudogene TRBV3-2) to TRBJ1-1, with D possibly matching TRBD1 (5 bases). The sequenced sample consisted of PBMCs or T cells enriched from blood (not recorded which). This receptor was obtained from a man aged 25 to 40 who had been exposed to COVID-19. As DNA, the CDR3 is TGTGCCAGCAGCCAATGGGGGGGCACTGAAGCTTTCTTT. Translated, it gives CASSQWGGTEAFF.